These T cell receptor beta chains were read from a single sample in a study of T cell repertoires in cytomegalovirus infection. Each CDR3 protein is one row after TCRdb ran MiXCR on the reads. The data show hundreds of thousands of distinct CDR3 sequences, approximately 24% seen once. Sequences were obtained from CD8+ T cells from PBMCs. The source of these receptors is a human donor in good health (CMV status not recorded). Some clones in this sample may be carry-over from other donors' samples. The CDR3 runs from the conserved cysteine through the conserved F or W. Each record gives: D gene, J gene, clone size, V gene, CDR3 DNA, CDR3 protein. The D gene is left open where the match is weak. Size is stated for part of the rows, as once, few or many counts, or as a class when the clone is expanded.

d_gene: -
j_gene: TRBJ2-6
abundance: few
v_gene: TRBV7-6
CDR3nt: TGTGCCAGCAGCCCTAGACTCGGGGGCCGTGGGGATGGGGCCAACGTCCTGACTTTC
CDR3aa: CASSPRLGGRGDGANVLTF

d_gene: TRBD1
j_gene: TRBJ1-1
abundance: few
v_gene: TRBV20-1
CDR3nt: TGCAGTGCTAGGGGTCTTGGGACAGGGTTGAACACTGAAGCTTTCTTT
CDR3aa: CSARGLGTGLNTEAFF

d_gene: TRBD1
j_gene: TRBJ2-7
abundance: many
v_gene: TRBV12-3/TRBV12-4
CDR3nt: TGTGCCAGCAGTTTAGCTGGGACAGGCAGCGAGCAGTACTTC
CDR3aa: CASSLAGTGSEQYF

d_gene: -
j_gene: TRBJ2-4
abundance: -
v_gene: TRBV20-1
CDR3nt: TGCAGTGCTAGCCCCTGGGAAGAGATAGCCAAAAACATTCAGTACTTC
CDR3aa: CSASPWEEIAKNIQYF

d_gene: -
j_gene: TRBJ2-7
abundance: few
v_gene: TRBV2
CDR3nt: TGTGCCAGCAGTGACAGCGACGGCCCCGAGCAGTACTTC
CDR3aa: CASSDSDGPEQYF

d_gene: -
j_gene: TRBJ1-2
abundance: few
v_gene: TRBV29-1
CDR3nt: TGCAGCGTAGGAGGACGCCATGGCTACACCTTC
CDR3aa: CSVGGRHGYTF

d_gene: -
j_gene: TRBJ1-2
abundance: -
v_gene: TRBV11-2
CDR3nt: TGTGCCAGCAGCTCCCCCCGATCCGCGACCTATGGCTACACCTTC
CDR3aa: CASSSPRSATYGYTF

d_gene: -
j_gene: TRBJ1-1
abundance: many
v_gene: TRBV7-2
CDR3nt: TGTGCCAGCAGCAACCACCGACAGGAGCCAAACACTGAAGCTTTCTTT
CDR3aa: CASSNHRQEPNTEAFF

d_gene: -
j_gene: TRBJ2-5
abundance: few
v_gene: TRBV11-3
CDR3nt: TGTGCCAGCAGCCATACCGGGGGAAAGACCCAGTACTTC
CDR3aa: CASSHTGGKTQYF

d_gene: -
j_gene: TRBJ2-5
abundance: few
v_gene: TRBV12-3/TRBV12-4
CDR3nt: TGTGCCAGCAGTTTTGTTTTAAATCCCCAAGAGACCCAGTACTTC
CDR3aa: CASSFVLNPQETQYF

d_gene: TRBD1
j_gene: TRBJ2-1
abundance: -
v_gene: TRBV5-6
CDR3nt: TGTGCCAGCACCCCCAGGGGGAGTTTCCATGAGCAGTTCTTC
CDR3aa: CASTPRGSFHEQFF

d_gene: TRBD2
j_gene: TRBJ2-1
abundance: once
v_gene: TRBV5-1
CDR3nt: TGCGCCAGCAGCATCGGACTAGCTGTCTCCTACAATGAGCAGTTCTTC
CDR3aa: CASSIGLAVSYNEQFF

d_gene: -
j_gene: TRBJ1-2
abundance: -
v_gene: TRBV19
CDR3nt: TGTGCCAGTAGTGCCCTTGGCTATGGCTACACCTTC
CDR3aa: CASSALGYGYTF

d_gene: TRBD1
j_gene: TRBJ2-7
abundance: -
v_gene: TRBV4-1
CDR3nt: TGCGCCAGCAGCCTTTGGACAGGGATAAACGAGCAGTACTTC
CDR3aa: CASSLWTGINEQYF

d_gene: -
j_gene: TRBJ1-2
abundance: few
v_gene: TRBV4-1
CDR3nt: TGCGCCAGCAGCCAAGATCAGGGACGGCTCTATGGCTACACCTTC
CDR3aa: CASSQDQGRLYGYTF

d_gene: -
j_gene: TRBJ1-3
abundance: -
v_gene: TRBV29-1
CDR3nt: TGCAGCGTGGCAGGGAATTTCAACACCATATATTTT
CDR3aa: CSVAGNFNTIYF

d_gene: -
j_gene: TRBJ1-2
abundance: -
v_gene: TRBV25-1
CDR3nt: TGTGCCAGCAGTGATAACGGCTATGGCTACACCTTC
CDR3aa: CASSDNGYGYTF

d_gene: TRBD1
j_gene: TRBJ1-2
abundance: -
v_gene: TRBV2
CDR3nt: TGTGTCAGCAGGGAGACACAGGGGGCCAACTATGGCTACACCTTC
CDR3aa: CVSRETQGANYGYTF

d_gene: -
j_gene: TRBJ1-1
abundance: many
v_gene: TRBV7-9
CDR3nt: TGTGCCAGCAGCTCCGAACTCGCCCCGGGAAATGATGAAGCTTTCTTT
CDR3aa: CASSSELAPGNDEAFF

d_gene: -
j_gene: TRBJ2-5
abundance: few
v_gene: TRBV20-1
CDR3nt: TGCAGTGCTAGTGTGGTGCGAACTGATATGGAGACCCAGTACTTC
CDR3aa: CSASVVRTDMETQYF

d_gene: -
j_gene: TRBJ2-3
abundance: -
v_gene: TRBV28
CDR3nt: TGTGCCAACAGTGGGGACCTCACAGATACGCAGTATTTT
CDR3aa: CANSGDLTDTQYF

d_gene: -
j_gene: TRBJ1-5
abundance: few
v_gene: TRBV7-3
CDR3nt: TGTGCCAGCAGCATATCGGAGGGACACCGAAATCAGCCCCAGCATTTT
CDR3aa: CASSISEGHRNQPQHF

d_gene: TRBD1
j_gene: TRBJ2-2
abundance: -
v_gene: TRBV28
CDR3nt: TGTGCCAGCAGCTTCGGGACAGCCAGGGAGCTGTTTTTT
CDR3aa: CASSFGTARELFF

d_gene: -
j_gene: TRBJ2-7
abundance: -
v_gene: TRBV7-9
CDR3nt: TGTGCCAGCAGCTTCTCCACTCAGGGCGATTACGAGCAGTACTTC
CDR3aa: CASSFSTQGDYEQYF

d_gene: TRBD1
j_gene: TRBJ1-1
abundance: -
v_gene: TRBV19
CDR3nt: TGTGCCAGTAGTATACTCGGGACAGGAACCGAAGCTTTCTTT
CDR3aa: CASSILGTGTEAFF

d_gene: TRBD2
j_gene: TRBJ2-1
abundance: few
v_gene: TRBV7-6
CDR3nt: TGTGCCAGCAGCTTAGGTGGACTAGCGGGGGAAGATGAGCAGTTCTTC
CDR3aa: CASSLGGLAGEDEQFF

d_gene: TRBD2
j_gene: TRBJ2-1
abundance: -
v_gene: TRBV7-2
CDR3nt: TGTGCCAGCAGCTTAGTCAAGGCTAGCGGGGGGGCCATTGAGCAGTTCTTC
CDR3aa: CASSLVKASGGAIEQFF

d_gene: TRBD2
j_gene: TRBJ2-7
abundance: -
v_gene: TRBV5-1
CDR3nt: TGCGCCAGCAGCTTTTCCGGGGGGACTCTCGAGCAGTACTTC
CDR3aa: CASSFSGGTLEQYF

d_gene: -
j_gene: TRBJ1-2
abundance: few
v_gene: TRBV4-1
CDR3nt: TGCGCCAGCAGCCTCACGGACAAGGGGGATTATGGCTACACCTTC
CDR3aa: CASSLTDKGDYGYTF

d_gene: TRBD1
j_gene: TRBJ2-6
abundance: -
v_gene: TRBV7-9
CDR3nt: TGTGCCAGCAGTTTTGACAGGGGGTTATCGGGGGCCAACGTCCTGACTTTC
CDR3aa: CASSFDRGLSGANVLTF

d_gene: -
j_gene: TRBJ1-1
abundance: -
v_gene: TRBV10-3
CDR3nt: TGTGCCATCAGTGAGTCGGATGTGAACACTGAAGCTTTCTTT
CDR3aa: CAISESDVNTEAFF

d_gene: TRBD2
j_gene: TRBJ2-1
abundance: many
v_gene: TRBV7-9
CDR3nt: TGTGCCAGCAGCGGGGAGGGCTCCTACAATGAGCAGTTCTTC
CDR3aa: CASSGEGSYNEQFF

d_gene: -
j_gene: TRBJ2-7
abundance: few
v_gene: TRBV5-6
CDR3nt: TGTGCCAGCAGCTTGGACAGGGAGAGGGCCTACGAGCAGTACTTC
CDR3aa: CASSLDRERAYEQYF

d_gene: -
j_gene: TRBJ2-2
abundance: few
v_gene: TRBV28
CDR3nt: TGTGCCAGCAGTTTGAGATCTGACACCGGGGAGCTGTTTTTT
CDR3aa: CASSLRSDTGELFF

d_gene: -
j_gene: TRBJ2-1
abundance: few
v_gene: TRBV6-2/TRBV6-3
CDR3nt: TGTGCCAGCAGTGCCGGGTGGGGTGAGCAGTTCTTC
CDR3aa: CASSAGWGEQFF

d_gene: -
j_gene: TRBJ1-1
abundance: few
v_gene: TRBV2
CDR3nt: TGTGCCAGCAGCCCCGGGGGGGCGGGCACTGAAGCTTTCTTT
CDR3aa: CASSPGGAGTEAFF

d_gene: -
j_gene: TRBJ2-5
abundance: many
v_gene: TRBV7-9
CDR3nt: TGTGCCAGCAGCTTAGCGGGGGGTCGTCAACAAGAGACCCAGTACTTC
CDR3aa: CASSLAGGRQQETQYF

d_gene: TRBD2
j_gene: TRBJ2-1
abundance: few
v_gene: TRBV6-5
CDR3nt: TGTGCCAGCAGTACCGTACTAGCGGGGGTTTATAATGAGCAGTTCTTC
CDR3aa: CASSTVLAGVYNEQFF